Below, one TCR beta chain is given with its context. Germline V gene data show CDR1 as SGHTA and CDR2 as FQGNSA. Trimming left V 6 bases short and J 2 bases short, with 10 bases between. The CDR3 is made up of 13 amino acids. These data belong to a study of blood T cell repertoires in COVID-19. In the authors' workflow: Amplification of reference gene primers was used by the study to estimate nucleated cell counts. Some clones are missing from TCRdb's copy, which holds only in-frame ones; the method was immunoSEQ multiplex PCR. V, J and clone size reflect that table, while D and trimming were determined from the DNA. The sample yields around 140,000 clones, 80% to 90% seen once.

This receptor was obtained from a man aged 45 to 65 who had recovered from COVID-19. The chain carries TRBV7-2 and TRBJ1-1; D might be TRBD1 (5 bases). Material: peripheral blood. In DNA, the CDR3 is TGTGCCAGCAGACTAACAGGCAACACTGAAGCTTTCTTT. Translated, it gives CASRLTGNTEAFF. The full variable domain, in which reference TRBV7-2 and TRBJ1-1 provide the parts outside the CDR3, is GAGVSQSPSNKVTEKGKDVELRCDPISGHTALYWYRQSLGQGLEFLIYFQGNSAPDKSGLPSDRFSAERTGGSVSTLTIQRTQQEDSAVYLCASRLTGNTEAFFGQGTRLTVV.